This TCR beta chain is from a study of response to subunit inactivated influenza vaccine. Whole-study findings and limits: With each seasonal influenza vaccination, the authors suggested, few new T cells are recruited.

Per germline, CDR1 SEHNR and CDR2 FQNEAQ (reference sequence). V trimming: 8 bases; J trimming: 6 bases; junction bases outside the gene matches: 3. CDR3 length: 13 amino acids. TCRdb independently ran MiXCR on the RT-PCR reads; one entry per CDR3 protein. The repertoire includes around 710,000 distinct CDR3 sequences, around 13% of them detected once, and around 7.3% sits in the top ten. In this sample, this clonotype turned up a few times. What it recognizes is unknown. The sequencing here drew on PBMCs from blood, taken around two weeks before vaccination. This receptor was obtained from a man in his forties or fifties who received an inactivated influenza vaccine. The V gene is TRBV7-9, the J gene TRBJ1-6, with 8 nucleotides matching TRBD1. This chain's CDR3 is CASADRGNSPLHF. CDR3 coding DNA: TGTGCCAGCGCTGACAGGGGTAATTCACCCCTCCACTTT.